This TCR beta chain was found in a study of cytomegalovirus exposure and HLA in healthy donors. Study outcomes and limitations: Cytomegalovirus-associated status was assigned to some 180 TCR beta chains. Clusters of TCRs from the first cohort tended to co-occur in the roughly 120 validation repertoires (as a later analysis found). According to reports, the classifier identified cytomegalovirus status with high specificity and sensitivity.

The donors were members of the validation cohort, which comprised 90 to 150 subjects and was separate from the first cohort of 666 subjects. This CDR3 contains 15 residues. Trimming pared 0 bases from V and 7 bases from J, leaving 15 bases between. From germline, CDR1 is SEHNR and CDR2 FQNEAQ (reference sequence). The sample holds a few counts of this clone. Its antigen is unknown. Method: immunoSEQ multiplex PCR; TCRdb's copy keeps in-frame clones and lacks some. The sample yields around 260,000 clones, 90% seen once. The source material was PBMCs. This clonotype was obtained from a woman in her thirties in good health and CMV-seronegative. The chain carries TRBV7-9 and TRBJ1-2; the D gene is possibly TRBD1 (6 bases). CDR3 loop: CASSLAALGGGGYTF. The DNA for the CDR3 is TGTGCCAGCAGCTTAGCGGCCCTAGGGGGAGGTGGCTACACCTTC.